Below are 11 T cell receptor beta chains sequenced from a single sample in a study of T cell changes during pregnancy in multiple sclerosis. The repertoire was sequenced with immunoSEQ multiplex PCR; TCRdb's copy has only in-frame clones and lacks some. The repertoire holds tens of thousands of clones, with about 89% as singletons. This material consisted of CD4+ T cells from peripheral blood mononuclear cells, taken before pregnancy. These receptors originate from a female donor with multiple sclerosis, enrolled in a pregnancy study.

This clone was observed once. This chain uses TRBV5-6 with TRBJ1-5; unclear D gene. This CDR3 spans 14 amino acids. Germline lookup yields CDR1 SGHDT and CDR2 YYEEEE. The ends were cut back, 0 bases at V and 1 base at J, with 5 bases in the middle. The CDR3: CASSLAGSNQPQHF. The CDR3 DNA reads as TGTGCCAGCAGCTTGGCGGGGAGCAATCAGCCCCAGCATTTT. Full variable domain (rest looked up from reference TRBV5-6 and TRBJ1-5): DAGVTQSPTHLIKTRGQQVTLRCSPKSGHDTVSWYQQALGQGPQFIFQYYEEEERQRGNFPDRFSGHQFPNYSSELNVNALLLGDSALYLCASSLAGSNQPQHFGDGTRLSIL.

In its sample, this clone was seen once. The V and J genes are TRBV9 and TRBJ1-5, with D tentatively TRBD1 (6 bases). The CDR3 totals 13 residues. CDR1 is SGDLS and CDR2 is YYNGEE in the germline V gene. CDR3 protein: CASARQDNQPQHF. CDR3 bases: TGTGCTTCCGCCAGACAGGACAATCAGCCCCAGCATTTT.

The count of this clone is one. V and J are TRBV6-5 and TRBJ1-2; no definite D call. This CDR3 contains 14 residues. Per germline, CDR1 MNHEY and CDR2 SVGAGI. Trimming removed 7 bases at V and 0 bases at J, with 12 bases between. CDR3 DNA sequence: TGTGCCAGCACCCGGCGGGGAGCTAACTATGGCTACACCTTC. Translating it yields CASTRRGANYGYTF.

This sequence joins TRBV28 and TRBJ1-6, with 10 bases that match TRBD1. CDR1 and CDR2 (germline): MDHEN, SYDVKM. This CDR3 has 15 amino acids. The V segment lost 2 bases and the J segment 7 bases; nucleotides outside the gene matches: 2. Here the CDR3 reads CASSLGDRGNSPLHF. The CDR3 DNA reads TGTGCCAGCAGTTTAGGGGACAGGGGAAATTCACCCCTCCACTTT. Drawing the rest from reference TRBV28 and TRBJ1-6, the complete variable domain is DVKVTQSSRYLVKRTGEKVFLECVQDMDHENMFWYRQDPGLGLRLIYFSYDVKMKEKGDIPEGYSVSREKKERFSLILESASTNQTSMYLCASSLGDRGNSPLHFGNGTRLTVT.

The chain recombines TRBV30 with TRBJ1-6; D is unclear. V shed 4 bases and J shed 0 bases, with 19 bases lying between them. Germline V gene sequence: CDR1 GTSNPN, CDR2 SVGIG (reference sequence). The CDR3 extends over 18 amino acids. CDR3 nucleotides: TGTGCCTGGACCCGAGGTAATATGGGGAGCTCCTATAATTCACCCCTCCACTTT. Its protein product is CAWTRGNMGSSYNSPLHF.

The chain joins TRBV5-8 to TRBJ1-3, with TRBD1 matching over 7 bases. Germline V lookup: CDR1 SGHTS, CDR2 YDEGEE. CDR3 size: 15 residues. V lost 7 bases to trimming and J lost 2 bases; unmatched junction nucleotides: 9. The CDR3 loop reads CASSRGALTGNTIYF. The CDR3 DNA reads as TGTGCCAGCTCCAGGGGGGCGCTCACTGGAAACACCATATATTTT. The full variable domain, in which reference TRBV5-8 and TRBJ1-3 provide the parts outside the CDR3, is EAGVTQSPTHLIKTRGQQATLRCSPISGHTSVYWYQQALGLGLQFLLWYDEGEERNRGNFPPRFSGRQFPNYSSELNVNALELEDSALYLCASSRGALTGNTIYFGEGSWLTVV.

V gene TRBV28 combines with J gene TRBJ2-7; D is unclear. Germline V gene lookup returns CDR1 MDHEN and CDR2 SYDVKM. V lost 2 bases to trimming and J lost 4 bases, with 6 bases between them. The CDR3 runs to 12 residues. Written as DNA, the CDR3 is TGTGCCAGCAGTTTAACGAGGTACGAGCAGTACTTC. Translation gives CASSLTRYEQYF.

The chain employs TRBV6-5 and TRBJ2-2; 7 bases line up with TRBD1. With V trimmed by 6 bases and J by 2 bases, 6 bases remained unmatched. The CDR3 is made up of 15 amino acids. Germline CDR1 is MNHEY and CDR2 is SVGAGI. The DNA for the CDR3 is TGTGCCAGCAGAAGACAGGGCGTAAACACCGGGGAGCTGTTTTTT. Amino acids: CASRRQGVNTGELFF.

The genes are TRBV10-2 and TRBJ2-4; D might be TRBD2 (5 bases). V shed 6 bases and J shed 5 bases, with 8 bases lying between them. CDR3 length: 12 amino acids. CDR1 and CDR2 from the germline V gene are WSHSY and SAAADI. This CDR3 is CASRREENIQYF. The CDR3, as DNA: TGCGCCAGCAGGAGGGAAGAAAACATTCAGTACTTC.

This chain joins TRBV6-5 and TRBJ1-4; 7 positions agree with TRBD1. The CDR3 consists of 13 residues. The germline gives CDR1 MNHEY, CDR2 SVGAGI. V lost 11 bases to trimming and J lost 8 bases; unmatched junction nucleotides: 11. CDR3 residues: CAVGQGVGEKLFF. The CDR3, as DNA: TGTGCCGTTGGGCAGGGGGTGGGAGAAAAACTGTTTTTT.

This chain's CDR3 is CASSSGQTQETQYF. CDR3 nucleotides: TGTGCCAGCAGCTCGGGACAGACCCAAGAGACCCAGTACTTC. The V and J genes are TRBV6-6 and TRBJ2-5; 7 positions agree with TRBD1. The germline CDR1 and CDR2 sequences are MNHNY and SVGAGI (reference sequence). The CDR3 contains 14 residues. Trimming removed 6 bases from V and 1 base from J; junction bases left unmatched: 5.